These T cell receptor beta chains were read from a single sample in a study of cytomegalovirus exposure and HLA in healthy donors. Libraries were prepared by immunoSEQ multiplex PCR; TCRdb keeps only in-frame clonotypes and omits some of them. The data contain roughly 80,000 clones, more than 75% of them singletons. The specimen sequenced was PBMCs. These receptors originate from a male donor in good health and CMV-seropositive. Each CDR3 is given with its conserved first and last residue. D genes are given only for firm matches. The size of a clone is reported for some rows only, either as once, few or many, or as a class for expanded clones.

NA	NA	TRBV2	TRBJ2-1	CASSWTNNEQFF	TGTGCCAGCAGTTGGACTAACAATGAGCAGTTCTTC
TRBD2	NA	TRBV7-7	TRBJ2-1	CASSLRAGGPVAYNEQFF	TGTGCCAGCAGCTTAAGAGCGGGAGGGCCGGTAGCCTACAATGAGCAGTTCTTC
TRBD2	NA	TRBV11-2	TRBJ2-7	CASSLERTSVYEQYF	TGTGCCAGCAGCTTAGAGAGGACTAGCGTTTACGAGCAGTACTTC
TRBD1	NA	TRBV18	TRBJ2-7	CASSTDRGAPDEQYF	TGTGCCAGCTCAACCGACAGGGGGGCACCCGACGAGCAGTACTTC
TRBD1	NA	TRBV18	TRBJ2-5	CASSQQGMETQYF	TGTGCCAGCTCACAACAGGGGATGGAGACCCAGTACTTC
NA	few	TRBV9	TRBJ2-5	CASSVAVSGRGETQYF	TGTGCCAGCAGCGTAGCAGTGAGCGGCAGAGGAGAGACCCAGTACTTC
NA	NA	TRBV10-3	TRBJ2-1	CAIRKLVLGEQFF	TGTGCCATCAGGAAACTAGTTTTAGGTGAGCAGTTCTTC
TRBD1	few	TRBV28	TRBJ1-2	CASSQGQNYGYTF	TGTGCCAGCAGCCAGGGACAGAACTATGGCTACACCTTC
NA	NA	TRBV2	TRBJ1-3	CATLTDGGYTIYF	TGTGCCACCTTGACCGACGGAGGGTACACCATATATTTT
NA	few	TRBV25-1	TRBJ2-1	CASSDGTLYNEQFF	TGTGCCAGCAGTGACGGGACTCTTTACAATGAGCAGTTCTTC
NA	NA	TRBV7-8	TRBJ2-1	CASSSGLLAGSYNEQFF	TGTGCCAGCAGCTCCGGACTACTAGCTGGCTCCTACAATGAGCAGTTCTTC